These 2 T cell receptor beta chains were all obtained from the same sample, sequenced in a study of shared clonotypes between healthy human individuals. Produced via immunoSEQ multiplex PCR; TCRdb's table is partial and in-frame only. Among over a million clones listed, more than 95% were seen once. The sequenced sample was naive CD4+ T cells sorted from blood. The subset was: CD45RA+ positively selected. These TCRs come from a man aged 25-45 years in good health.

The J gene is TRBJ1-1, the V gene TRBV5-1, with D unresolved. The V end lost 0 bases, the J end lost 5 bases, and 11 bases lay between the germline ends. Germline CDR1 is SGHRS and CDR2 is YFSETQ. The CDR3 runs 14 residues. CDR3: CASSLGAGETEAFF. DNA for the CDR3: TGCGCCAGCAGCTTGGGGGCTGGGGAAACTGAAGCTTTCTTT.

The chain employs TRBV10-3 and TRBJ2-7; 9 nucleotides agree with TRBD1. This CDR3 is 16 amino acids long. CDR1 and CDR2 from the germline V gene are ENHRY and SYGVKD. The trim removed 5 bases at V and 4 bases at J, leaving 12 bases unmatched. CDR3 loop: CAISSGTGSNNYEQYF. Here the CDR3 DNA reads TGTGCCATCAGTTCCGGGACAGGGAGTAACAATTACGAGCAGTACTTC.